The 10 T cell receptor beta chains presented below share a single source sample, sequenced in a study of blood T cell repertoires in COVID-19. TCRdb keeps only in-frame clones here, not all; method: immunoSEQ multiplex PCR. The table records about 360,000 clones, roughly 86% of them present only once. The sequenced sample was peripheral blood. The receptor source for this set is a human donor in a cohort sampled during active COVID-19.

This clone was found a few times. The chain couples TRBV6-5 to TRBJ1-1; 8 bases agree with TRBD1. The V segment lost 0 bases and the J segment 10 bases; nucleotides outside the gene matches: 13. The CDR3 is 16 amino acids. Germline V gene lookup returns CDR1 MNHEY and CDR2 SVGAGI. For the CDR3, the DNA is TGTGCCAGCAGTTACTCGACTAGGACAGGGATAGGGAGAGCTTTCTTT. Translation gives CASSYSTRTGIGRAFF.

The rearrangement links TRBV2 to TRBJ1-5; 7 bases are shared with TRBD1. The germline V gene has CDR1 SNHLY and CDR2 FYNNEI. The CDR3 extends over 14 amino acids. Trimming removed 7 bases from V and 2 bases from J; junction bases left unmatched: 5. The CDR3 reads CASNRGPGNQPQHF. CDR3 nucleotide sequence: TGTGCCAGCAATAGGGGGCCGGGCAATCAGCCCCAGCATTTT.

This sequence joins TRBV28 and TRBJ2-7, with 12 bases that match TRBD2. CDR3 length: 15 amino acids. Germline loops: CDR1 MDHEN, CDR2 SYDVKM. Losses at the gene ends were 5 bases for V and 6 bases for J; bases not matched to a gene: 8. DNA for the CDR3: TGTGCCAGCAGTCCCCCGACTAGCGGGAGTATCGAGCAGTACTTC. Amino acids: CASSPPTSGSIEQYF.

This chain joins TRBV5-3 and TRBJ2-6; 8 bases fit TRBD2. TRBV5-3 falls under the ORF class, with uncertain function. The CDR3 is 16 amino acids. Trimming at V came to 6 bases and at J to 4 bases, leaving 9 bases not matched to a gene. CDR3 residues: CARITAGGYGANVLTF. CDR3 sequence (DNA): TGTGCCAGAATCACGGCGGGAGGTTACGGGGCCAACGTCCTGACTTTC.

The CDR3 DNA follows: TGTGCCAGCAGTTACTCGACGGTAGAGGGGACCCAGTACTTC. This sequence encodes CASSYSTVEGTQYF. The chain combines TRBV6-5 with TRBJ2-5; D might be TRBD2 (5 bases). This CDR3 region has 14 residues. Germline CDR1 MNHEY, CDR2 SVGAGI. Trimming shortened V by 0 bases and J by 7 bases, and 12 bases separated the two germline ends.

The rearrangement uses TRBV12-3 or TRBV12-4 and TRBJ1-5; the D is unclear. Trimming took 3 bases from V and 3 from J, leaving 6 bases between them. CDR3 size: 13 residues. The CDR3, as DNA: TGTGCCAGCAGTTTCAGGCCCAATCAGCCCCAGCATTTT. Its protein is CASSFRPNQPQHF.

CDR3 nucleotide sequence: TGCGCCAGCAGCTTTATAGCGGGAGATAACGAGCAGTACTTC. Translation: CASSFIAGDNEQYF. The rearrangement links TRBV5-1 to TRBJ2-7; 9 nucleotides line up with TRBD2. The CDR3 consists of 14 residues. V gave up 2 bases and J gave up 5 bases; unmatched junction bases: 5. Per the germline V gene, CDR1 is SGHRS and CDR2 is YFSETQ.

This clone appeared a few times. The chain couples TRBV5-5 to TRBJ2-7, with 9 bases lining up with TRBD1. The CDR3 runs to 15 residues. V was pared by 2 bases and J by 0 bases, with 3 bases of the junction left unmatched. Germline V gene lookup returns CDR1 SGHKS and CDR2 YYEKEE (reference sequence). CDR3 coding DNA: TGTGCCAGCAGCTTAACAGGGGGCGGCTCCTACGAGCAGTACTTC. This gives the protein CASSLTGGGSYEQYF.

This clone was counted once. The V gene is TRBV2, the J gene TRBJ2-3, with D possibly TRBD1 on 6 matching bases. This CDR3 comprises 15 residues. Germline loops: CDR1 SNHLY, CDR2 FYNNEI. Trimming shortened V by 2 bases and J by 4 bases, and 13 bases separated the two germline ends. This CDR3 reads CASSEWGRGPDTQYF. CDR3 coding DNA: TGTGCCAGCAGTGAATGGGGCAGGGGACCAGATACGCAGTATTTT.

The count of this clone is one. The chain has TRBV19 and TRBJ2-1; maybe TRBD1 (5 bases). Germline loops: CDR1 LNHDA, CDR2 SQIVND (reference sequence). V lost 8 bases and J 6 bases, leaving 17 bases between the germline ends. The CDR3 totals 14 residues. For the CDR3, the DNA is TGTGCCAGTCAGGAACGGACAAGAAGCAATGAGCAGTTCTTC. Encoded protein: CASQERTRSNEQFF. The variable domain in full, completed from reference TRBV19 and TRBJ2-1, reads DGGITQSPKYLFRKEGQNVTLSCEQNLNHDAMYWYRQDPGQGLRLIYYSQIVNDFQKGDIAEGYSVSREKKESFPLTVTSAQKNPTAFYLCASQERTRSNEQFFGPGTRLTVL.